This T cell receptor (beta chain) was sequenced in a study of T-cell memory formation after mild COVID-19. V dropped 7 bases and J dropped 3 bases, with 15 bases sitting between them. The CDR3 has 15 residues. This clonotype was observed a handful of times. Its antigen is currently unknown. General study findings and limits: Nothing confirmed that second-wave clones peaking on day 37 were specific for SARS-CoV-2. Pre-infection memory carried some responding clones, suggesting that cross-reactive memory joined.

In TCRdb, the 5' RACE reads were re-called with MiXCR into one record per CDR3 protein. The table has roughly 350,000 distinct CDR3 sequences, 28% seen once; the top ten hold 13%. The chain employs TRBV12-3 or TRBV12-4 and TRBJ2-2; possible D gene TRBD1, 5 bases. Sequences were obtained from PBMCs or a T cell subset sorted from them (not recorded which). This clonotype was obtained from an adult woman who had mild COVID-19 (a few samples of this study predate the infection). Cell type and time point are not known. The DNA for the CDR3 is TGTGCCAGCAAATTTCGACAGCCAGACACCGGGGAGCTGTTTTTT. Its translation: CASKFRQPDTGELFF.